This T cell receptor beta chain emerged from a study of shared clonotypes between healthy human individuals. Study-level findings and limits: Shared clonotypes across all four donors exceeded non-shared ones in generation probability.

With regard to this clone: Its antigen is as yet unknown.

Naive CD8 cells lacked CD45RO, underwent positive selection for CCR7 and left out terminally differentiated effector memory CD45RA+ cells. Clones were sequenced by immunoSEQ multiplex PCR, and TCRdb holds only the in-frame ones, with some missing. This table holds hundreds of thousands of clones, approximately 96% found once. The origin of this receptor is a woman aged 30 to 39 in good health. The sample taken for sequencing was naive CD8+ T cells sorted from blood.

The CDR3 DNA reads TGTGCCAGCAGTGAAGGCAGCCCCAACTACGAGCAGTACTTC. Its translation: CASSEGSPNYEQYF. The chain combines TRBV6-1 with TRBJ2-7; D unclear. The length of the CDR3 is 14 residues. Germline CDR1 and CDR2: MNHNS and SASEGT. Trimming took off 1 base at V and 3 bases at J, with 10 bases between the two ends.